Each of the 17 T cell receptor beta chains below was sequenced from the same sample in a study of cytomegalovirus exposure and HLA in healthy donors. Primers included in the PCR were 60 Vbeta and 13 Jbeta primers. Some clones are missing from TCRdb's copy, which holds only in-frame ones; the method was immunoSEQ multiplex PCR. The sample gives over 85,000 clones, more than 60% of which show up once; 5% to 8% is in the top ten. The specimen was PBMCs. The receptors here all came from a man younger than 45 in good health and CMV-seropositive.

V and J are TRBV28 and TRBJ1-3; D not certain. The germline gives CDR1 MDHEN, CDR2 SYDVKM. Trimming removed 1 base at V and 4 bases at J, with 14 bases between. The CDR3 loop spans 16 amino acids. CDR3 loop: CASSLSREMEGNTIYF. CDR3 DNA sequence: TGTGCCAGCAGTTTATCTCGGGAGATGGAAGGAAACACCATATATTTT.

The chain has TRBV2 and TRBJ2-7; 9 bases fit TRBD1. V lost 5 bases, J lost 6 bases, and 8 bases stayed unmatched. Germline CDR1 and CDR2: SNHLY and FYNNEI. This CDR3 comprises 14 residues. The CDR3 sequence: CASSRPGQGGEQYF. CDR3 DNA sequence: TGTGCCAGCAGTCGACCGGGACAGGGAGGCGAGCAGTACTTC.

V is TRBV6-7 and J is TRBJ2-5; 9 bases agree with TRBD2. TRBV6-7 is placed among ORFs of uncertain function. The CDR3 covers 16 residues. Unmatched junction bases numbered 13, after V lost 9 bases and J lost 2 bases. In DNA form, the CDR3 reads TGTGCCAGGGAGCGGGGGGACCCCAATCTACAAGAGACCCAGTACTTC. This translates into CARERGDPNLQETQYF.

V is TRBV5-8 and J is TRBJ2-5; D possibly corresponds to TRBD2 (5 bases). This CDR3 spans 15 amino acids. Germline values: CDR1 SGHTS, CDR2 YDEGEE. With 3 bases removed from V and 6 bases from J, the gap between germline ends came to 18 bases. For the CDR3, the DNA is TGTGCCAGCAGCTCGCCGAGCGGTGTTTCGAAGACCCAGTACTTC. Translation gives CASSSPSGVSKTQYF. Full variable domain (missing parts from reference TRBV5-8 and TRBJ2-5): EAGVTQSPTHLIKTRGQQATLRCSPISGHTSVYWYQQALGLGLQFLLWYDEGEERNRGNFPPRFSGRQFPNYSSELNVNALELEDSALYLCASSSPSGVSKTQYFGPGTRLLVL.

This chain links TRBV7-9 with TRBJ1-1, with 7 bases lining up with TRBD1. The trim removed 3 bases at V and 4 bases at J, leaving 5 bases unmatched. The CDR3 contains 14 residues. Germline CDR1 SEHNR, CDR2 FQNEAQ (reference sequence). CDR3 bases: TGTGCCAGCAGCTTCGACAGGACAGGCACTGAAGCTTTCTTT. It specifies CASSFDRTGTEAFF.

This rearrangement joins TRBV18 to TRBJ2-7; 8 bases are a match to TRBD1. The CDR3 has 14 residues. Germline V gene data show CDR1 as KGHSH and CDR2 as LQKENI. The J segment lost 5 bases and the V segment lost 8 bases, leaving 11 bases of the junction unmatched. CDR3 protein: CASAIFGQGDEQYF. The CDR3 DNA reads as TGTGCCAGCGCGATATTCGGACAGGGAGACGAGCAGTACTTC. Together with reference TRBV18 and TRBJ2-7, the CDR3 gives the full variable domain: NAGVMQNPRHLVRRRGQEARLRCSPMKGHSHVYWYRQLPEEGLKFMVYLQKENIIDESGMPKERFSAEFPKEGPSILRIQQVVRGDSAAYFCASAIFGQGDEQYFGPGTRLTVT.

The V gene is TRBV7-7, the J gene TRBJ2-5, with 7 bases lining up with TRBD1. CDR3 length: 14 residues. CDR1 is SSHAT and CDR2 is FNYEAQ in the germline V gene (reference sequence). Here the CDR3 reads CALATGTAEETQYF. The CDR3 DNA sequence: TGTGCTCTGGCGACCGGGACAGCAGAAGAGACCCAGTACTTC.

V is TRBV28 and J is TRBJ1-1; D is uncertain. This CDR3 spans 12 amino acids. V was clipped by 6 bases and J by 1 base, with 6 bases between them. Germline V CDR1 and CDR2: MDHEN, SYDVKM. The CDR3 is CASRTGNTEAFF. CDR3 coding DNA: TGTGCCAGCAGGACGGGGAACACTGAAGCTTTCTTT.

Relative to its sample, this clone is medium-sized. CDR3 region: CASKPTGGSEKLFF. In nucleotides, the CDR3 is TGTGCCAGTAAACCGACAGGGGGGTCCGAAAAACTGTTTTTT. V is TRBV19 and J is TRBJ1-4; TRBD1 agrees at 9 bases. CDR3 size: 14 residues. The germline CDR1 and CDR2 sequences are LNHDA and SQIVND (reference sequence). Trimming took 7 bases from V and 8 from J; bases not matched to a gene: 8.

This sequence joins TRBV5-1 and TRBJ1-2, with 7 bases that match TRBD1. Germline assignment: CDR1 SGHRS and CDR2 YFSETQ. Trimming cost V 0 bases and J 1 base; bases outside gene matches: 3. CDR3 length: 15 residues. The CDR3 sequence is CASSLEQGNNYGYTF. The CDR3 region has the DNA TGCGCCAGCAGCTTGGAACAGGGGAATAACTATGGCTACACCTTC. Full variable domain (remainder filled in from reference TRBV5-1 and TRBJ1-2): KAGVTQTPRYLIKTRGQQVTLSCSPISGHRSVSWYQQTPGQGLQFLFEYFSETQRNKGNFPGRFSGRQFSNSRSEMNVSTLELGDSALYLCASSLEQGNNYGYTFGSGTRLTVV.

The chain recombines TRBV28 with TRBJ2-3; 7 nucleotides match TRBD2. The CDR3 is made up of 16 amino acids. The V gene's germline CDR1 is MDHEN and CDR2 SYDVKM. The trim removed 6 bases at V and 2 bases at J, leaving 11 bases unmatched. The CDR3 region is CASRARGGGLTDTQYF. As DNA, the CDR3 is TGTGCCAGCAGGGCTAGGGGCGGGGGACTCACAGATACGCAGTATTTT.

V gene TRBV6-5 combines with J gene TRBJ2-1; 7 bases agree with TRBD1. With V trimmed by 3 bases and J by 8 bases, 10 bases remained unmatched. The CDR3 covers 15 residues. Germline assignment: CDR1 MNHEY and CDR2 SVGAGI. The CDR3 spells CASSYAATGRDEQFF. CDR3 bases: TGTGCCAGCAGTTATGCGGCGACAGGGCGGGATGAGCAGTTCTTC.

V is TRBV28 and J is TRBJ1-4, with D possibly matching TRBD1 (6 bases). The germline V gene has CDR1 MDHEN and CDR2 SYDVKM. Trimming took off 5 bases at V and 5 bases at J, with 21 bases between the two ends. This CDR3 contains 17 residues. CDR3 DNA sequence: TGTGCCAGCAGTCCCTATCCCGACAGGCGAGGGAATGAAAAACTGTTTTTT. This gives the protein CASSPYPDRRGNEKLFF.

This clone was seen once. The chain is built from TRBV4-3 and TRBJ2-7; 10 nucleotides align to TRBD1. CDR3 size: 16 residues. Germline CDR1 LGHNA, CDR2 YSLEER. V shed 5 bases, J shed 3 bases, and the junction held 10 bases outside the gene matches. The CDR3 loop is CASSVQTGGEGYEQYF. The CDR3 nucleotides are TGCGCCAGCAGCGTACAGACAGGGGGCGAGGGCTACGAGCAGTACTTC.

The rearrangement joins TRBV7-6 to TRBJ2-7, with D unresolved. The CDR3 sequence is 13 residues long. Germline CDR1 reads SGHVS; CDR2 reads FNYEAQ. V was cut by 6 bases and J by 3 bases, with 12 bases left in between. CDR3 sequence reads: CASSLHNYYEQYF. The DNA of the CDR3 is TGTGCCAGCAGTCTTCACAACTACTACGAGCAGTACTTC. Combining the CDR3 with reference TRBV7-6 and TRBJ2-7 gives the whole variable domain GAGVSQSPRYKVTKRGQDVALRCDPISGHVSLYWYRQALGQGPEFLTYFNYEAQQDKSGLPNDRFSAERPEGSISTLTIQRTEQRDSAMYRCASSLHNYYEQYFGPGTRLTVT.

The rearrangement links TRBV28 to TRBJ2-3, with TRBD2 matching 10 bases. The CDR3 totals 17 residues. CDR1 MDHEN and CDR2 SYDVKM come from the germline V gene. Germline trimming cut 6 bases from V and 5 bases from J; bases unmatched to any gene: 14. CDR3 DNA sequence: TGTGCCAGCAGAGCTCTAGCGGGGGTGTTAAGAATAGATACGCAGTATTTT. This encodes CASRALAGVLRIDTQYF.

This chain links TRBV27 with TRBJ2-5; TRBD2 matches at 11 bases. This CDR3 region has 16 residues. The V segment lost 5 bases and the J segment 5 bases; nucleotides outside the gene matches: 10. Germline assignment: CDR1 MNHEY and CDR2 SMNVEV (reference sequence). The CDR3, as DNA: TGTGCCAGCAGTCCCTTAGCGGGGGGGGCCCGGGAGACCCAGTACTTC. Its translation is CASSPLAGGARETQYF.